This TCR beta chain derives from a study of cytomegalovirus exposure and HLA in healthy donors. Study-level results: The study found most TCR sequences rare, yet found some public TCRs in many donors. According to the study, 160 or so TCR beta chains were cytomegalovirus-associated. According to a subsequent analysis, TCR clusters identified in the first cohort showed a tendency to co-occur across the approximately 110 validation repertoires.

Worth noting for this clone: Its target is not known.

Assay: immunoSEQ multiplex PCR; the TCRdb copy retains only in-frame clones and omits some. The top ten hold under 2.5% of the sample, which has tens of thousands of clones, roughly 96% seen once. Separate from the approximately 730-subject first cohort, the approximately 120-subject validation cohort was the one that the donors belonged to. The CDR3 has 16 residues. The V gene end was trimmed by 1 base and the J gene end by 1 base; junction bases not matched to a gene: 3. Germline-derived CDR1 and CDR2 are SGHTA and FQGNSA. The rearrangement joins TRBV7-2 to TRBJ2-3; 9 bases line up with TRBD2. The sequence came from a young man in good health and CMV-seronegative. Sample: PBMCs. The CDR3 is CASSLGSGSGTDTQYF. The CDR3 nucleotides read TGTGCCAGCAGCTTAGGTAGCGGGAGCGGCACAGATACGCAGTATTTT.